This is a list of T cell receptor beta chains from one sample in a study of blood T cell repertoires in COVID-19. TCRdb's copy holds only in-frame clones and misses some; the assay was immunoSEQ multiplex PCR. This sample has 200,000 to 300,000 clones; 70% to 90% occur once, and the top ten carry about 2.5%. Sequencing was performed on peripheral blood. Receptors were obtained from a woman aged 50 to 65 with acute or convalescent COVID-19. Both conserved end residues are part of each CDR3. A D gene is named only where the DNA matches it firmly. The size entry is marked missing in some rows and otherwise reads once, few, many or a size class.

j_gene: TRBJ2-7; v_gene: TRBV28; d_gene: NA; abundance: NA; CDR3nt: TGTGCCAGCAGGTGGCAGAACTCCTACGAGCAGTACTTC; CDR3aa: CASRWQNSYEQYF
j_gene: TRBJ2-1; v_gene: TRBV5-1; d_gene: TRBD2; abundance: NA; CDR3nt: TGCGCCAGCAGCTTGTATTTACTAGCGGGAGTAGGCTACAATGAGCAGTTCTTC; CDR3aa: CASSLYLLAGVGYNEQFF
j_gene: TRBJ2-3; v_gene: TRBV5-1; d_gene: TRBD2; abundance: NA; CDR3nt: TGCGCCAGCAGCTTGAGTTTGGAGCGGGAGAGCACAGATACGCAGTATTTT; CDR3aa: CASSLSLERESTDTQYF
j_gene: TRBJ2-5; v_gene: TRBV2; d_gene: NA; abundance: NA; CDR3nt: TGTGCCAGCAGTGAGTCCCTAGGCCAAGAGACCCAGTACTTC; CDR3aa: CASSESLGQETQYF
j_gene: TRBJ1-3; v_gene: TRBV28; d_gene: NA; abundance: NA; CDR3nt: TGTGCCAGCAGTTTATTTAGAGAGGGCGGAAACACCATATATTTT; CDR3aa: CASSLFREGGNTIYF
j_gene: TRBJ2-2; v_gene: TRBV18; d_gene: TRBD1; abundance: NA; CDR3nt: TGTGCCAGCTCACCTCGGGACAGACTTTCAGGGGAGCTGTTTTTT; CDR3aa: CASSPRDRLSGELFF
j_gene: TRBJ2-1; v_gene: TRBV21-1; d_gene: NA; abundance: NA; CDR3nt: TGTGCCAGCAGCAAAGGCGAGGGCAGGGGGCTCTACAATGAGCAGTTCTTC; CDR3aa: CASSKGEGRGLYNEQFF
j_gene: TRBJ1-4; v_gene: TRBV6-1; d_gene: TRBD1; abundance: NA; CDR3nt: TGTGCCAGCAGTGAGGGGACAGTTAATGAAAAACTGTTTTTT; CDR3aa: CASSEGTVNEKLFF
j_gene: TRBJ2-3; v_gene: TRBV9; d_gene: NA; abundance: NA; CDR3nt: TGTGCCAGCAGCCCCCGTGGTGCTAGCGATACAGATACGCAGTATTTT; CDR3aa: CASSPRGASDTDTQYF
j_gene: TRBJ1-1; v_gene: TRBV7-3; d_gene: NA; abundance: NA; CDR3nt: TGTGCCAGCAGAATCACCGGACAGAACACTGAAGCTTTCTTT; CDR3aa: CASRITGQNTEAFF
j_gene: TRBJ1-5; v_gene: TRBV5-4; d_gene: TRBD1; abundance: NA; CDR3nt: TGTGCCAGCAGTCGTCAGGGGGATCAGCCCCAGCATTTT; CDR3aa: CASSRQGDQPQHF
j_gene: TRBJ1-5; v_gene: TRBV29-1; d_gene: NA; abundance: NA; CDR3nt: TGCAGCGTTCAGGTTTATAGCAATCAGCCCCAGCATTTT; CDR3aa: CSVQVYSNQPQHF
j_gene: TRBJ2-7; v_gene: TRBV7-8; d_gene: TRBD2; abundance: NA; CDR3nt: TGTGCCAGTAAAGCGGGAGGAAACTCCTACGAGCAGTACTTC; CDR3aa: CASKAGGNSYEQYF
j_gene: TRBJ1-1; v_gene: TRBV3-1/TRBV3-2; d_gene: NA; abundance: NA; CDR3nt: TGTGCCAGCAGCCAGCCCGGACAGCGAACGACTGAAGCTTTCTTT; CDR3aa: CASSQPGQRTTEAFF
j_gene: TRBJ1-3; v_gene: TRBV18; d_gene: NA; abundance: NA; CDR3nt: TGTGCCAGCTCACCACCCCAGGACTCTGGAAACACCATATATTTT; CDR3aa: CASSPPQDSGNTIYF
j_gene: TRBJ2-1; v_gene: TRBV7-3; d_gene: TRBD2; abundance: NA; CDR3nt: TGTGCCAGCAGTCGACTAGCGGGAGCCTCCTACAATGAGCAGTTCTTC; CDR3aa: CASSRLAGASYNEQFF
j_gene: TRBJ2-6; v_gene: TRBV7-9; d_gene: NA; abundance: once; CDR3nt: TGTGCCAGCAGCTTAGGGGAGGCAGCTGGGGCCAACGTCCTGACTTTC; CDR3aa: CASSLGEAAGANVLTF
j_gene: TRBJ1-1; v_gene: TRBV12-3/TRBV12-4; d_gene: NA; abundance: NA; CDR3nt: TGTGCCAGCAGCCTACAGGTAACGGATGAAGCTTTCTTT; CDR3aa: CASSLQVTDEAFF
j_gene: TRBJ2-7; v_gene: TRBV7-9; d_gene: NA; abundance: NA; CDR3nt: TGTGCCAGCAGCTTAGGGGCTGGGCATTCCTACGAGCAGTACTTC; CDR3aa: CASSLGAGHSYEQYF
j_gene: TRBJ2-2; v_gene: TRBV7-2; d_gene: NA; abundance: NA; CDR3nt: TGTGCCAGCAGCTTCCGGTCGTCCGCGAACACCGGGGAGCTGTTTTTT; CDR3aa: CASSFRSSANTGELFF
j_gene: TRBJ1-1; v_gene: TRBV24-1; d_gene: NA; abundance: NA; CDR3nt: TGTGCCACCAGTGATCCCGGGACTGAAGCTTTCTTT; CDR3aa: CATSDPGTEAFF